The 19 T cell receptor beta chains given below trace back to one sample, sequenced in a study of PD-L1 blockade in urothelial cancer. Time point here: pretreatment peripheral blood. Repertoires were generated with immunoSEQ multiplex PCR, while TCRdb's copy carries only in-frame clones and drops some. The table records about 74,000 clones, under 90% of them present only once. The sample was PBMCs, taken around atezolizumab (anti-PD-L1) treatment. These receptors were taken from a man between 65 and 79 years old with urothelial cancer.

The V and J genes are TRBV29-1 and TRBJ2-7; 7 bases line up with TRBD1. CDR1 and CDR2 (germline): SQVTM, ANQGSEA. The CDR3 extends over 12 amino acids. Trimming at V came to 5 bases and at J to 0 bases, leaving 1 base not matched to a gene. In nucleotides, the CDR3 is TGCAGCGTTACAGGGGTCTCCTACGAGCAGTACTTC. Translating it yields CSVTGVSYEQYF.

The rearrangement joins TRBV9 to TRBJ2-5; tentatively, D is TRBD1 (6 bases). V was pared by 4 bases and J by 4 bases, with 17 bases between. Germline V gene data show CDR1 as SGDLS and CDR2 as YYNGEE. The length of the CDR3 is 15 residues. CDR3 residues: CASSPQGIPGETQYF. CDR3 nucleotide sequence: TGTGCCAGCAGCCCCCAGGGGATTCCTGGAGAGACCCAGTACTTC.

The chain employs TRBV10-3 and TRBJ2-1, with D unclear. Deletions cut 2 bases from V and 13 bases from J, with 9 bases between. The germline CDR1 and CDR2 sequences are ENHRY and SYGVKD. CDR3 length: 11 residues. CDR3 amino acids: CAISEAENQFF. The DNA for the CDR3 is TGTGCCATCAGTGAGGCAGAAAACCAGTTCTTC.

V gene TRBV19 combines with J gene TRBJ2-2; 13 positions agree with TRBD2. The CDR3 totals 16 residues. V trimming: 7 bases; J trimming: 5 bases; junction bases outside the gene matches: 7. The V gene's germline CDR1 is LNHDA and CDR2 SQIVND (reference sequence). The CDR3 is CASTGLAGDKTGELFF. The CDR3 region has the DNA TGTGCCAGTACCGGACTAGCGGGAGACAAAACCGGGGAGCTGTTTTTT.

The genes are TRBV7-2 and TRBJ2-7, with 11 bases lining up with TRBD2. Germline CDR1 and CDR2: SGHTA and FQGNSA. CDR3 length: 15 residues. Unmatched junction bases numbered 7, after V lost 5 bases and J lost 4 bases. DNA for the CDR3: TGTGCCAGCAGCCTACAGACTAGCGGGATTTACGAGCAGTACTTC. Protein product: CASSLQTSGIYEQYF.

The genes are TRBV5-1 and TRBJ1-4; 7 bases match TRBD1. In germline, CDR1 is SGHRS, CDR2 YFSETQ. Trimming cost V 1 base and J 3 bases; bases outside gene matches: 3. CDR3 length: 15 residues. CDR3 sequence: CASSLLGQPNEKLFF. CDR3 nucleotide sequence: TGCGCCAGCAGCTTGTTGGGACAGCCTAATGAAAAACTGTTTTTT.

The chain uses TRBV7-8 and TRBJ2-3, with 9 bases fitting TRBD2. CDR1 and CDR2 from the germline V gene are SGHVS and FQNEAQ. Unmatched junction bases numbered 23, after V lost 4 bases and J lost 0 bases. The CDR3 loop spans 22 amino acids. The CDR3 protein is CASSSSNFPPSGRWLSTDTQYF. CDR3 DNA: TGTGCCAGCAGCTCAAGTAACTTCCCCCCCAGCGGGAGGTGGCTCAGCACAGATACGCAGTATTTT.

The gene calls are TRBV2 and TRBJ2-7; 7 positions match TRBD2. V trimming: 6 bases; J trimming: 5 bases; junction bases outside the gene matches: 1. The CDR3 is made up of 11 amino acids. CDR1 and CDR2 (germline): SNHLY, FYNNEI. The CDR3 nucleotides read TGTGCCAGCAGCGGACTAGACGAGCAGTACTTC. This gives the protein CASSGLDEQYF.

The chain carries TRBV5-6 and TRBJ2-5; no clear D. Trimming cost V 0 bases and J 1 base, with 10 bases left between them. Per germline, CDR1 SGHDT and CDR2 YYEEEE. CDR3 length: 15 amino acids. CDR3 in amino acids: CASSLVTASQETQYF. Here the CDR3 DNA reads TGTGCCAGCAGCTTGGTCACAGCTTCCCAAGAGACCCAGTACTTC.

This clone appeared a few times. The CDR3 DNA is TGTGCCAGCAGCCCGGGACTAGCGCGAGAGCAGTACTTC. It yields the protein CASSPGLAREQYF. The V and J genes are TRBV7-9 and TRBJ2-7, with 10 bases lining up with TRBD2. Losses at the gene ends were 5 bases for V and 7 bases for J; bases not matched to a gene: 5. CDR1 and CDR2 from the germline V gene are SEHNR and FQNEAQ (reference sequence). The CDR3 sequence is 13 residues long.

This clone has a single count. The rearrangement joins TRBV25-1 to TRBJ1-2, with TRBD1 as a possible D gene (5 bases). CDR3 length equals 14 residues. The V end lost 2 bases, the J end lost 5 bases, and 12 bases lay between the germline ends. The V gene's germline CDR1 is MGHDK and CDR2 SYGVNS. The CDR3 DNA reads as TGTGCCAGCAGTGAAAGGGGTAGATGGTATGGCTACACCTTC. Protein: CASSERGRWYGYTF.

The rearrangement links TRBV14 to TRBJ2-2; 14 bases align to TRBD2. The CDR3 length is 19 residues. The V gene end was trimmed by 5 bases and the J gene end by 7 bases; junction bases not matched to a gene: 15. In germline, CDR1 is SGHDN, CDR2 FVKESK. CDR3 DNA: TGTGCCAGCAGCGAGGAGGAGTACGGACTAGCGGGAGGTATCGGGGAGCTGTTTTTT. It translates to CASSEEEYGLAGGIGELFF.

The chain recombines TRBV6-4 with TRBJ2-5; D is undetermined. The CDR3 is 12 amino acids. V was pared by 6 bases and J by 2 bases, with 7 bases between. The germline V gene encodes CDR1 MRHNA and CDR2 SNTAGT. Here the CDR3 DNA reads TGTGCCAGCAGACCGAGGCAAGAGACCCAGTACTTC. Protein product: CASRPRQETQYF.

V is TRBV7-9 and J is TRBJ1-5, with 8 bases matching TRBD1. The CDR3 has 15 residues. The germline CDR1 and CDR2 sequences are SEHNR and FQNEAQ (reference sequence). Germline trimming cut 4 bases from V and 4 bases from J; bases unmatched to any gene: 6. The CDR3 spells CASSSDRGANQPQHF. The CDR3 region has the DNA TGTGCCAGCAGCTCCGACAGGGGCGCGAATCAGCCCCAGCATTTT. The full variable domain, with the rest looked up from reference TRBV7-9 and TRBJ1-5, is DTGVSQNPRHKITKRGQNVTFRCDPISEHNRLYWYRQTLGQGPEFLTYFQNEAQLEKSRLLSDRFSAERPKGSFSTLEIQRTEQGDSAMYLCASSSDRGANQPQHFGDGTRLSIL.

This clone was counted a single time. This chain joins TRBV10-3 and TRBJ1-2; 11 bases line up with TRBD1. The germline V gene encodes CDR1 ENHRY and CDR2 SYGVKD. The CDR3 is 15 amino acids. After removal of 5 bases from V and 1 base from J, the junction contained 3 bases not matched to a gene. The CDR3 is CAISPGQGVNYGYTF. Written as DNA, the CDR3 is TGTGCCATCAGTCCGGGACAGGGGGTTAACTATGGCTACACCTTC.

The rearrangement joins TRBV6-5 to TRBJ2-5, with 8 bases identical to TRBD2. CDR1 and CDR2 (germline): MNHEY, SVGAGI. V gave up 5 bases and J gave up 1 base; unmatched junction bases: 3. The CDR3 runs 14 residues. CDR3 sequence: CASSSGRAQETQYF. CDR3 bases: TGTGCCAGCAGTAGCGGGAGAGCCCAAGAGACCCAGTACTTC.

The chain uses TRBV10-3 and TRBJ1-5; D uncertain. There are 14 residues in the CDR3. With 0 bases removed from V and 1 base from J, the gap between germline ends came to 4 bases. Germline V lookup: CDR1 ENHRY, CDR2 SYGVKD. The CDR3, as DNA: TGTGCCATCAGTGAGTCCCTGAGCAATCAGCCCCAGCATTTT. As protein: CAISESLSNQPQHF.

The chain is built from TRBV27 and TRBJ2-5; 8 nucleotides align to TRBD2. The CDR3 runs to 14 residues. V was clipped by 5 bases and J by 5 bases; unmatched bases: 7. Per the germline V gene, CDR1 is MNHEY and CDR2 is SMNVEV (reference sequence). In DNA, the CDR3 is TGTGCCAGCAGTCCAGGGACTAGAAAGGAGACCCAGTACTTC. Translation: CASSPGTRKETQYF.

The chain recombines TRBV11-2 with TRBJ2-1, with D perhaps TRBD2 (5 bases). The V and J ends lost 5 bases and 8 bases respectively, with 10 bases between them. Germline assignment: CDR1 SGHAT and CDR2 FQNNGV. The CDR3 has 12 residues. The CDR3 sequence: CASSTSVDEQFF. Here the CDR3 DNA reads TGTGCCAGCAGCACTAGTGTCGATGAGCAGTTCTTC.